Listed below are T cell receptor beta chains from one sample, sequenced in a study of blood T cells in healthy people across ages. TCRdb re-derived calls from the 5' RACE reads in MiXCR, one entry per CDR3 protein. The sample contains about 1.6 million distinct CDR3 sequences, about 35% of which appear only once. Sequencing used blood. The source of these receptors is a woman younger than 45 in good health. Both conserved end residues are part of each CDR3. A D gene is named only where the DNA matches it firmly. Clone size is given for some rows only: seen once, a few or many times, or a class if the clone is expanded.

CDR3	DNA	V	J	size	D
CASSLESRDRGTEQYF	TGTGCCAGCAGCTTAGAGTCACGGGACAGGGGAACTGAGCAGTACTTC	TRBV7-6	TRBJ2-7	-	TRBD1
CASSWTSGDTRDGQYF	TGCGCCAGCAGCTGGACTAGCGGGGATACAAGGGATGGGCAGTACTTC	TRBV5-1	TRBJ2-7	-	TRBD2
CASSLLAGGNQETQYF	TGTGCCAGCAGTCTCCTGGCGGGGGGAAACCAAGAGACCCAGTACTTC	TRBV28	TRBJ2-5	few	TRBD2
CASSERLMNTEAFF	TGTGCCAGCAGTGAAAGACTCATGAACACTGAAGCTTTCTTT	TRBV2	TRBJ1-1	-	-
CASSVGDRYTDTQYF	TGTGCCAGCAGTGTTGGGGACAGATACACAGATACGCAGTATTTT	TRBV28	TRBJ2-3	-	TRBD1
CAGSQDRDQPQHF	TGTGCCGGCAGCCAAGACAGGGACCAGCCCCAGCATTTT	TRBV3-1	TRBJ1-5	few	TRBD1
CASSPQSGESRGYTF	TGTGCCAGCAGCCCCCAATCGGGGGAATCGAGAGGCTACACCTTC	TRBV7-8	TRBJ1-2	-	-
CATSVQGSYNEQYF	TGTGCCACCAGTGTTCAGGGGTCCTACAATGAGCAGTACTTC	TRBV24-1	TRBJ2-7	few	-
CASSLVVGAGVGEQYF	TGTGCCAGCAGCTTAGTTGTTGGAGCGGGAGTAGGCGAGCAGTACTTC	TRBV7-9	TRBJ2-7	-	TRBD2
CASSHTSGRGNEQFF	TGTGCCAGCAGTCATACTAGCGGGAGAGGCAATGAGCAGTTCTTC	TRBV6-1	TRBJ2-1	few	TRBD2
CASRVWGDQETQYF	TGTGCCAGCAGGGTCTGGGGGGACCAAGAGACCCAGTACTTC	TRBV7-9	TRBJ2-5	-	-
CASSADIGYSNQPQHF	TGTGCCAGCAGTGCGGACATCGGTTATAGCAATCAGCCCCAGCATTTT	TRBV6-1	TRBJ1-5	-	-
CAGSSPVSSYNEQFF	TGTGCCGGCAGCTCCCCCGTAAGCTCCTACAATGAGCAGTTCTTC	TRBV7-9	TRBJ2-1	once	-
CASSYWGGAQETQYF	TGTGCCAGCAGTTACTGGGGCGGAGCCCAAGAGACCCAGTACTTC	TRBV6-6	TRBJ2-5	many	-
CASSHVLRGETDTQYF	TGTGCCAGCAGCCACGTTCTCAGGGGGGAGACAGATACGCAGTATTTT	TRBV3-1	TRBJ2-3	few	-
CASSQGGPPYSEQFF	TGCGCCAGCAGCCAGGGGGGCCCCCCCTACAGTGAGCAGTTCTTC	TRBV5-1	TRBJ2-1	few	-
CASSPRGDSPLHF	TGTGCCAGCAGTCCACGGGGCGATTCACCCCTCCACTTT	TRBV27	TRBJ1-6	many	-
CASSPVVAGTYEQYF	TGCGCCAGCAGCCCGGTCGTAGCGGGGACCTACGAGCAGTACTTC	TRBV4-1	TRBJ2-7	many	TRBD2
CASSLGGSKYNEQFF	TGTGCCAGCAGCTTGGGGGGTTCCAAGTACAATGAGCAGTTCTTC	TRBV5-6	TRBJ2-1	-	-
CASRSGTGSVEQYF	TGTGCCAGCAGGTCCGGGACAGGATCAGTTGAGCAGTACTTC	TRBV6-1	TRBJ2-7	-	TRBD1
CASSLVLAGVFGETQYF	TGTGCCAGCAGCTTAGTCCTAGCGGGAGTTTTTGGAGAGACCCAGTACTTC	TRBV13	TRBJ2-5	few	TRBD2
CASSTSGGAWELFF	TGTGCCAGCAGCACGAGCGGGGGGGCGTGGGAGCTGTTTTTT	TRBV12-3/TRBV12-4	TRBJ2-2	-	TRBD2
CASRPGGRLNTDTQYF	TGCGCCAGCAGACCCGGCGGGAGGCTCAACACAGATACGCAGTATTTT	TRBV5-1	TRBJ2-3	-	TRBD2
CATSDFGGTGEYGYTF	TGTGCCACCAGTGATTTTGGCGGGACAGGGGAATATGGCTACACCTTC	TRBV24-1	TRBJ1-2	few	TRBD1
CSASLPGQGAGTYGYTF	TGCAGTGCTAGTCTACCGGGACAGGGGGCAGGGACCTATGGCTACACCTTC	TRBV20-1	TRBJ1-2	-	TRBD1
CASSESPGGAKNIQYF	TGTGCCAGCAGTGAAAGTCCGGGAGGGGCCAAAAACATTCAGTACTTC	TRBV6-1	TRBJ2-4	-	TRBD2